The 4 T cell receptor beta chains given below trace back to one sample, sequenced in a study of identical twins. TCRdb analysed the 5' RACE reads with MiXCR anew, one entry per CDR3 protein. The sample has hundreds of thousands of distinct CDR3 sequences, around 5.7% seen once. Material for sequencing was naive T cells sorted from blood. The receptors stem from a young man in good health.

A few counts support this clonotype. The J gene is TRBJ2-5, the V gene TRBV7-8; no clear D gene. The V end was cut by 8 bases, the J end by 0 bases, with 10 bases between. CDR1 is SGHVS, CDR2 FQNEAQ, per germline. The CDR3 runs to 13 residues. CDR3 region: CASRAPDQETQYF. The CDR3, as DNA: TGTGCCAGCCGGGCTCCGGACCAAGAGACCCAGTACTTC. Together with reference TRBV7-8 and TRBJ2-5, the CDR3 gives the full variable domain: GAGVSQSPRYKVAKRGQDVALRCDPISGHVSLFWYQQALGQGPEFLTYFQNEAQLDKSGLPSDRFFAERPEGSVSTLKIQRTQQEDSAVYLCASRAPDQETQYFGPGTRLLVL.

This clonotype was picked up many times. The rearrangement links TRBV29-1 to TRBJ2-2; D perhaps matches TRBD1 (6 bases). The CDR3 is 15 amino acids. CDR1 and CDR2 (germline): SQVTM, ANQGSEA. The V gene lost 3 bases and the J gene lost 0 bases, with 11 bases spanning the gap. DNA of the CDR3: TGCAGCGTTGATTTTGGGACAACGAACACCGGGGAGCTGTTTTTT. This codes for CSVDFGTTNTGELFF.

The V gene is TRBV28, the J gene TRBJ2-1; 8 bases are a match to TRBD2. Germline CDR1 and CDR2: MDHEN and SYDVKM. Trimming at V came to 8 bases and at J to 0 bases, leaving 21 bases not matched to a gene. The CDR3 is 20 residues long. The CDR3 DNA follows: TGTGCCAGCGCAAGATCCTGGACGCCAATAGCGGGGAGCTCCTACAATGAGCAGTTCTTC. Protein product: CASARSWTPIAGSSYNEQFF.

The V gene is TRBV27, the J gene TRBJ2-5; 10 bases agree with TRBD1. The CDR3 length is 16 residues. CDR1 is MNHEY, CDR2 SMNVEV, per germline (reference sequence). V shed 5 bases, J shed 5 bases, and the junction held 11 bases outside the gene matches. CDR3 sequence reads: CASSLLGTGDVETQYF. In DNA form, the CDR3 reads TGTGCCAGCAGTCTACTCGGGACAGGGGATGTGGAGACCCAGTACTTC.